This TCR beta chain was captured by sequencing in a study of OX40 agonist ivuxolimab in advanced cancers. V was trimmed by 5 bases and J by 5 bases, leaving 9 bases between them. This CDR3 has 13 residues. Looked up from germline, CDR1 is SEHNR and CDR2 is FQNEAQ (reference sequence). Assay: immunoSEQ multiplex PCR; the TCRdb copy retains only in-frame clones and omits some. The sample gives some 60,000 clones, approximately 80% of which show up once; 4% to 5% is in the top ten. The TCR was taken from an adult with an advanced solid tumor such as melanoma, head and neck, liver or kidney cancer. V gene TRBV7-9 combines with J gene TRBJ2-2; D may be TRBD1 (6 bases). Specimen: CD4+ or CD8+ T cells sorted from blood, collected in a trial of the OX40 agonist ivuxolimab. This CDR3 is CASSHRETGELFF. The CDR3, as DNA: TGTGCCAGCAGCCACAGGGAAACCGGGGAGCTGTTTTTT.